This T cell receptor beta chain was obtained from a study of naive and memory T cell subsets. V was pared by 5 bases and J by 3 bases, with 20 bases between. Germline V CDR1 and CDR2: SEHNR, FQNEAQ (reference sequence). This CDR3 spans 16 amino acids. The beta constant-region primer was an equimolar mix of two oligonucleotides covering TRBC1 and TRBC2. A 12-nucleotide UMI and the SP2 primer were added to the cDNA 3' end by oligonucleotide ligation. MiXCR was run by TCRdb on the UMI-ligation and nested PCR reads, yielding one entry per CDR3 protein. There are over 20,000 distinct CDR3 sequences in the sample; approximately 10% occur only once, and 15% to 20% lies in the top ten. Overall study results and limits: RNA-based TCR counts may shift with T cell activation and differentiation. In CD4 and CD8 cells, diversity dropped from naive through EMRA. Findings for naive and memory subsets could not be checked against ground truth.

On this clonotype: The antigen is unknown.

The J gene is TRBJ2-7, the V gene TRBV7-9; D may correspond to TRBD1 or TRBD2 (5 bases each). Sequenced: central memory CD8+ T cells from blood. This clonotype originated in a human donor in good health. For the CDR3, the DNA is TGTGCCAGCAGCCCAGACACTCCGGGACGAGACTACGAGCAGTACTTC. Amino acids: CASSPDTPGRDYEQYF. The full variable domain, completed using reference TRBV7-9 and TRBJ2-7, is DTGVSQNPRHKITKRGQNVTFRCDPISEHNRLYWYRQTLGQGPEFLTYFQNEAQLEKSRLLSDRFSAERPKGSFSTLEIQRTEQGDSAMYLCASSPDTPGRDYEQYFGPGTRLTVT.